The present entry profiles one T cell receptor (beta chain) with its context. The antigen is not known. The assay was immunoSEQ multiplex PCR, and TCRdb's table has in-frame clones only and misses some. The data contain about 170,000 clones, around nine tenths of them singletons. This entry is derived from a study of T cell responses to AZD1222 COVID-19 vaccine. Study-level results: Clonal diversity was possibly underestimated, and the donors were mostly white British, with more females.

The CDR3 has 12 amino acids. From germline, CDR1 is WSHSY and CDR2 SAAADI. The germline V and J ends were trimmed by 3 bases and 4 bases, with 7 bases remaining between them. The sample consisted of peripheral blood, taken 28 days after the second AZD1222 dose. The gene calls are TRBV10-2 and TRBJ2-7; D is ambiguous. This clonotype was sampled from an adult who received the AZD1222 COVID-19 vaccine. The CDR3 sequence is CASSDNRYEQYF. DNA of the CDR3: TGCGCCAGCAGTGACAACCGGTACGAGCAGTACTTC.